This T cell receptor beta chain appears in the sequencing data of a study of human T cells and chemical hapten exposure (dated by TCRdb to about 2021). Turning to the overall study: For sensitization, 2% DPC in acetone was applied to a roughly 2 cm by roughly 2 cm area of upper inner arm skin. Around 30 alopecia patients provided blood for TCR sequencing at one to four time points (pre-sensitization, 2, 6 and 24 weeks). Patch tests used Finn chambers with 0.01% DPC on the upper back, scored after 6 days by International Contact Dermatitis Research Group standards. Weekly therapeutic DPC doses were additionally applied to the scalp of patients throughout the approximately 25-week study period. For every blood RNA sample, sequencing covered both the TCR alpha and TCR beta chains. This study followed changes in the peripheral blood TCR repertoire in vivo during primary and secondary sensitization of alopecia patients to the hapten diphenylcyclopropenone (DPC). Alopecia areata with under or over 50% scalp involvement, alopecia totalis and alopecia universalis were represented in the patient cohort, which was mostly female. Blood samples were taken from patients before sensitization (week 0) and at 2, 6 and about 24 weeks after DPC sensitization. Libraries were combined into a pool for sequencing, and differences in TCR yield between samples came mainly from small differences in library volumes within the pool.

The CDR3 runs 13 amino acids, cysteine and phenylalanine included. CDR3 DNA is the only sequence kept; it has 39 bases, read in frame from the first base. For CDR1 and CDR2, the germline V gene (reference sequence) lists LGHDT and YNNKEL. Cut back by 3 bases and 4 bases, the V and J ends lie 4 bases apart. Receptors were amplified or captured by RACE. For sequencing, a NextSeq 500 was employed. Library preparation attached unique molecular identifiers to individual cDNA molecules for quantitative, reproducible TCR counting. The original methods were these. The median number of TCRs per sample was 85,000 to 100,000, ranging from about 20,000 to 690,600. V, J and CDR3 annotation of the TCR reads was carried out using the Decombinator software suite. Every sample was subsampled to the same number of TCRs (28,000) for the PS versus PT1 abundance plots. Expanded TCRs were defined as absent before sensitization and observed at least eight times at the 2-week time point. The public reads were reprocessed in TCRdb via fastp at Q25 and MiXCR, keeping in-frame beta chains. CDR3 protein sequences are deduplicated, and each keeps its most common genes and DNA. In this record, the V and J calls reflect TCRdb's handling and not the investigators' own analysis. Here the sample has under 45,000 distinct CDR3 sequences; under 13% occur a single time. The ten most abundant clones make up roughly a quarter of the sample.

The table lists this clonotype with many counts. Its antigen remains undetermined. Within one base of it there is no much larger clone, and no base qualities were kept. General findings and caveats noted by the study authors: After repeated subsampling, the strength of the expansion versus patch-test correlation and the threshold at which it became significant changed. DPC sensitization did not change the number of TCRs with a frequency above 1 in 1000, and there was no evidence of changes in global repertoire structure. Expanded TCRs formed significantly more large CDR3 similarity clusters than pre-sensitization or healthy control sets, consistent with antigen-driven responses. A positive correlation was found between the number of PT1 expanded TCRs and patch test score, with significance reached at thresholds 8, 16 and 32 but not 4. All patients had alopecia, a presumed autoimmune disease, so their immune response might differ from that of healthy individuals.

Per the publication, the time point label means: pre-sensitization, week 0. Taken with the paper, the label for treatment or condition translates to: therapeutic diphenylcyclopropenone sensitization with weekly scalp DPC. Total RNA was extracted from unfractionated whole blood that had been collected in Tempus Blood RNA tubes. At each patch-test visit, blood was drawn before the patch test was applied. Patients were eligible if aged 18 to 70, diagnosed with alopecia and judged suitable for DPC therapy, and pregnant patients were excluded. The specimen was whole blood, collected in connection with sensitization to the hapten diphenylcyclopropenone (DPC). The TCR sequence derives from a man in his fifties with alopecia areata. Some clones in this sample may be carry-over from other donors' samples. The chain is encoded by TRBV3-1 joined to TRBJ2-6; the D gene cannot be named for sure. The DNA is TGTGCCAGCAGCCAGGGCGGGGCCAACGTCCTGACTTTC. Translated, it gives CASSQGGANVLTF.